This is a list of T cell receptor beta chains from one sample in a study of T cell responses to AZD1222 COVID-19 vaccine. Produced via immunoSEQ multiplex PCR; TCRdb's table is partial and in-frame only. Among 80,000 to 100,000 clones listed, 80% to 90% were seen once. This specimen consisted of peripheral blood, obtained 28 days after the second AZD1222 dose. These receptors were taken from an adult who received the AZD1222 COVID-19 vaccine. Each CDR3 is given with its conserved first and last residue. D genes are given only for firm matches. Only part of the rows carry a size: once, few, many, or a class if the clone is expanded.

NA	TRBV30	TRBJ2-5	16	many	TGTGCCTGGAGTGTATCCGGGGCAGGGACCCAAGAGACCCAGTACTTC	CAWSVSGAGTQETQYF
TRBD1	TRBV30	TRBJ1-5	14	once	TGTGCCTGGGGACAGGGGGATAGCAATCAGCCCCAGCATTTT	CAWGQGDSNQPQHF
NA	TRBV18	TRBJ2-2	16	NA	TGTGCCAGCTCACCCGTTTTTAGTAGCGACACCGGGGAGCTGTTTTTT	CASSPVFSSDTGELFF
TRBD1	TRBV25-1	TRBJ1-6	17	NA	TGTGCCAGCAGTGAGGGACAGGGGGCGATGATGGGTTCACCCCTCCACTTT	CASSEGQGAMMGSPLHF
NA	TRBV5-1	TRBJ1-3	17	NA	TGCGCCAGCAGCCGAGGAAACGTTCCGAGGGCTGGAAACACCATATATTTT	CASSRGNVPRAGNTIYF
NA	TRBV6-2/TRBV6-3	TRBJ1-1	15	NA	TGTGCCAGCAGTTCGACGGACGGGTTGAACACTGAAGCTTTCTTT	CASSSTDGLNTEAFF
TRBD2	TRBV6-6	TRBJ2-1	15	NA	TGTGCCAGCAGAAAGACTAGCGGGAGTCGCAATGAGCAGTTCTTC	CASRKTSGSRNEQFF
TRBD2	TRBV11-2	TRBJ2-3	15	NA	TGTGCCAGCAGCTTAGCGGGGGGGCCTTGGGATACGCAGTATTTT	CASSLAGGPWDTQYF
NA	TRBV19	TRBJ1-2	15	NA	TGTGCCAGTAGTTGGGAGTCCAGCCCGCTCTATGGCTACACCTTC	CASSWESSPLYGYTF
NA	TRBV9	TRBJ2-1	15	NA	TGTGCCAGCAGCCCACGTAGTAGCGGACACAATGAGCAGTTCTTC	CASSPRSSGHNEQFF
NA	TRBV5-1	TRBJ1-4	16	NA	TGCGCCAGCAGCTTGGCTACAGGGAAGGACAATGAAAAACTGTTTTTT	CASSLATGKDNEKLFF
NA	TRBV15	TRBJ2-2	14	NA	TGTGCCACCGGGGGGGGCACGGACACCGGGGAGCTGTTTTTT	CATGGGTDTGELFF
TRBD2	TRBV5-4	TRBJ2-1	15	NA	TGTGCCAGCGGCCCGTCGGCGGGGGGGTACAATGAGCAGTTCTTC	CASGPSAGGYNEQFF
NA	TRBV4-3	TRBJ2-2	15	NA	TGCGCCAGCAGCCAAGAGTTCAAAGACACCGGGGAGCTGTTTTTT	CASSQEFKDTGELFF
NA	TRBV12-3/TRBV12-4	TRBJ1-1	11	NA	TGTGCCAGCGCAGGGGCAACTGAAGCTTTCTTT	CASAGATEAFF
NA	TRBV6-5	TRBJ1-1	14	NA	TGTGCCAGCAGTTACTCAGAAGGAGGCACTGAAGCTTTCTTT	CASSYSEGGTEAFF
NA	TRBV29-1	TRBJ2-4	13	NA	TGCAGCGTTGAGACAGCAGCCAAAAACATTCAGTACTTC	CSVETAAKNIQYF
NA	TRBV11-2	TRBJ2-7	12	NA	TGTGCCAGCAGCTTAGGGGTCTACGAGCAGTACTTC	CASSLGVYEQYF
NA	TRBV19	TRBJ1-1	14	NA	TGTGCCAGTAGTTTCCTCAGGGGACCCACTGAAGCTTTCTTT	CASSFLRGPTEAFF
NA	TRBV7-8	TRBJ1-2	15	NA	TGTGCCAGCAGCCCGAAGAGAATGGGGGCTGGGGGCTACACCTTC	CASSPKRMGAGGYTF
NA	TRBV3-1/TRBV3-2	TRBJ2-1	16	NA	TGTGCCAGCAGCCAAGATTGGACGAGCTCCTACAATGAGCAGTTCTTC	CASSQDWTSSYNEQFF
TRBD1	TRBV5-6	TRBJ1-1	14	NA	TGTGCCAGCTACGCGGACAGGGCGCCGCGGGAAGCTTTCTTT	CASYADRAPREAFF
NA	TRBV19	TRBJ1-2	13	NA	TGTGCCAGTAGTGCACAGGGTCGAGATGGCTACACCTTC	CASSAQGRDGYTF
NA	TRBV12-3/TRBV12-4	TRBJ1-2	13	once	TGTGCCAGCAGTTTAACTGCGACAGATAAGTACACCTTC	CASSLTATDKYTF
NA	TRBV27	TRBJ1-1	11	NA	TGTGCCAGCAGTTCAAGGGGAGGCGCTTTCTTT	CASSSRGGAFF
NA	TRBV28	TRBJ1-2	13	NA	TGTGCCAGCAGTGACGGTTCTAACTATGGCTACACCTTC	CASSDGSNYGYTF
NA	TRBV4-2	TRBJ2-7	13	NA	TGTGCCAGCAGCCCTCGACTAGAGGGGGAGCAGTACTTC	CASSPRLEGEQYF
TRBD2	TRBV4-2	TRBJ2-2	15	NA	TGTGCCAGCAGTAACGAGCGGGGTTCACCCGGGGAGCTGTTTTTT	CASSNERGSPGELFF
NA	TRBV6-4	TRBJ2-7	14	NA	TGTGCCAGCAGTGTGGTTCTAGCCGCCTACGAGCAGTACTTC	CASSVVLAAYEQYF
TRBD1	TRBV7-3	TRBJ1-1	20	NA	TGTGCCAGCAGCTCGAATCCCCCGGGACAGGGGACCCCACTGGGCACTGAAGCTTTCTTT	CASSSNPPGQGTPLGTEAFF
NA	TRBV2	TRBJ1-5	15	NA	TGTGCCAGCAGTCAGGCTGTGGGGCCCAATCAGCCCCAGCATTTT	CASSQAVGPNQPQHF
NA	TRBV7-2	TRBJ2-3	15	once	TGTGCCAGCAGCTTGTACCCCCACATCACAGATACGCAGTATTTT	CASSLYPHITDTQYF
NA	TRBV6-5	TRBJ2-5	16	NA	TGTGCCAGCAGTTCGGCCCCACGACAGGCCCAAGAGACCCAGTACTTC	CASSSAPRQAQETQYF
NA	TRBV18	TRBJ1-2	12	NA	TGTGCCAGCTCAACAAGGCAAGATGGCTACACCTTC	CASSTRQDGYTF
TRBD2	TRBV24-1	TRBJ2-5	18	NA	TGTGCCACCAGTGATTCTGCTCAAGCGGGGGGGCCGGGCGAGACCCAGTACTTC	CATSDSAQAGGPGETQYF
TRBD2	TRBV5-4	TRBJ2-3	16	few	TGTGCCAGCAGCTCGGGACTAGCGGGGTCCACAGATACGCAGTATTTT	CASSSGLAGSTDTQYF
NA	TRBV6-5	TRBJ1-6	14	few	TGTGCCAGCAGAATAGACAGGAATAATTCACCCCTCCACTTT	CASRIDRNNSPLHF
NA	TRBV2	TRBJ1-2	14	NA	TGTGCCAGCAACACAGGAAGAACTATACAAGGGGGGACCTTC	CASNTGRTIQGGTF
NA	TRBV15	TRBJ1-4	16	NA	TGTGCCACCGGCCAAGACAGACTCGCAACTAATGAAAAACTGTTTTTT	CATGQDRLATNEKLFF
NA	TRBV11-1	TRBJ1-6	16	NA	TGTGCCAGCAGCTTAAGTCGGGGGGCGAATAATTCACCCCTCCACTTT	CASSLSRGANNSPLHF
TRBD2	TRBV18	TRBJ2-5	21	NA	TGTGCCAGCTCACCACCGAGGGTTTCTTTCAGAGCGGGAAGTTACCAAGAGACCCAGTACTTC	CASSPPRVSFRAGSYQETQYF
NA	TRBV7-8	TRBJ1-4	14	NA	TGTGCCAGCAGCTCCGCGGGGGGTAATGAAAAACTGTTTTTT	CASSSAGGNEKLFF
NA	TRBV6-5	TRBJ2-3	13	once	TGTGCCAGCAGTTACCCAGGCACAGATACGCAGTATTTT	CASSYPGTDTQYF
NA	TRBV20-1	TRBJ1-3	15	NA	TGCAGTGCTAGTCCCCAGGTCAGCTCTGGAAACACCATATATTTT	CSASPQVSSGNTIYF
NA	TRBV7-9	TRBJ2-3	11	NA	TGTGCCACCACCAGCACAGATACGCAGTATTTT	CATTSTDTQYF
TRBD1	TRBV6-5	TRBJ1-5	15	NA	TGTGCCAGCAGGGCCCCGACAGGGGACTATCAGCCCCAGCATTTT	CASRAPTGDYQPQHF
NA	TRBV5-1	TRBJ1-1	14	NA	TGCGCCAGCAGCTTGGTGATAATGAACACTGAAGCTTTCTTT	CASSLVIMNTEAFF
NA	TRBV29-1	TRBJ1-2	12	NA	TGCAGCGTTGACAGGGATAACTATGGCTACACCTTC	CSVDRDNYGYTF
NA	TRBV5-1	TRBJ1-1	17	NA	TGCGCCAGCAGCTTGGCCTACGTTGGCCTGAGGGACACTGAAGCTTTCTTT	CASSLAYVGLRDTEAFF
NA	TRBV10-2	TRBJ1-5	15	NA	TGCGCCAGCAGAATTGACACCCTACCCAATCAGCCCCAGCATTTT	CASRIDTLPNQPQHF
TRBD1	TRBV27	TRBJ1-6	15	NA	TGTGCCAGCAGCTCGACAGGGAGGGGAAATTCACCCCTCCACTTT	CASSSTGRGNSPLHF
NA	TRBV20-1	TRBJ2-4	13	NA	TGCAGTGCTAGTTTGACGGGACCAAACATTCAGTACTTC	CSASLTGPNIQYF